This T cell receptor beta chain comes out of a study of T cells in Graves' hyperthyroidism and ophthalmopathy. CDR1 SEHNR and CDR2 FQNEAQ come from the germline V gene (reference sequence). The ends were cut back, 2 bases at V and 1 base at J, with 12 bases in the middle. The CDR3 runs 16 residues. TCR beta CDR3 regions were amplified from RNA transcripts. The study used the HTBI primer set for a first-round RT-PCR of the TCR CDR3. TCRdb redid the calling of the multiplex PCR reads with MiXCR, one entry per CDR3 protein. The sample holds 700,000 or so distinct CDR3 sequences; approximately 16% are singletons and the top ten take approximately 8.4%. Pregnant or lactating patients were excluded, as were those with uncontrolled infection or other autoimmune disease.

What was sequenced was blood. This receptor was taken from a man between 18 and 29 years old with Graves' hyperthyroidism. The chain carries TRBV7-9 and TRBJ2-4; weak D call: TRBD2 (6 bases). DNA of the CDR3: TGTGCCAGCAGCTTATCTGGGGGGATCGCCAAAAACATTCAGTACTTC. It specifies CASSLSGGIAKNIQYF.